The 20 T cell receptor beta chains given below trace back to one sample, sequenced in a study of T cell changes during pregnancy in multiple sclerosis. Sequenced by immunoSEQ multiplex PCR; TCRdb stores in-frame clones only, minus some. The sample lists about 40,000 clones; 90% to 95% were seen once. Here the sequenced sample was CD8+ T cells from peripheral blood mononuclear cells, taken before pregnancy. The source of these receptors is a female donor with multiple sclerosis, enrolled in a pregnancy study.

The gene calls are TRBV27 and TRBJ2-7; TRBD1 agrees at 8 bases. CDR1 is MNHEY and CDR2 is SMNVEV in the germline V gene (reference sequence). The CDR3 has 15 amino acids. V was clipped by 9 bases and J by 2 bases; unmatched bases: 12. Here the CDR3 reads CASRGYRGTAYEQYF. The CDR3 nucleotides are TGTGCCAGTCGAGGCTACAGGGGGACAGCCTACGAGCAGTACTTC.

The chain employs TRBV15 and TRBJ2-7; TRBD2 aligns across 10 bases. The CDR3 runs 17 residues. Germline CDR1 reads LNHNV; CDR2 reads YYDKDF (reference sequence). The V and J ends lost 4 bases and 1 base, in that order; junction bases with no gene match: 10. This chain's CDR3 is CATSKELAGGPSYEQYF. As DNA, the CDR3 is TGTGCCACCAGCAAGGAGTTAGCGGGAGGCCCGTCCTACGAGCAGTACTTC.

The chain has TRBV27 and TRBJ2-7; D is possibly TRBD1 (6 bases). Trimming cost V 6 bases and J 3 bases, with 15 bases left between them. This CDR3 has 14 amino acids. Germline values: CDR1 MNHEY, CDR2 SMNVEV (reference sequence). CDR3: CASSRTVGDYEQYF. CDR3 nucleotide sequence: TGTGCCAGCAGCCGGACAGTCGGAGACTACGAGCAGTACTTC.

The chain couples TRBV29-1 to TRBJ2-2, with D tentatively TRBD1 (7 bases). Trimming pared 4 bases from V and 5 bases from J, leaving 11 bases between. The CDR3 length is 13 residues. CDR1 and CDR2 (germline): SQVTM, ANQGSEA. The CDR3 sequence: CSVVPGGTGELFF. In nucleotides, the CDR3 is TGCAGCGTTGTACCAGGGGGGACCGGGGAGCTGTTTTTT.

The V and J genes are TRBV28 and TRBJ2-7; 7 bases align to TRBD2. Germline trimming cut 3 bases from V and 3 bases from J; bases unmatched to any gene: 5. This CDR3 comprises 14 residues. The germline V gene has CDR1 MDHEN and CDR2 SYDVKM. In DNA, the CDR3 is TGTGCCAGCAGTTTGGTGGTAGCGGGCTACGAGCAGTACTTC. It yields the protein CASSLVVAGYEQYF.

The V call is TRBV30, the J call TRBJ2-1, with 12 bases lining up with TRBD2. Per germline, CDR1 GTSNPN and CDR2 SVGIG (reference sequence). The CDR3 spans 14 residues. Trimming took 6 bases from V and 3 from J; bases not matched to a gene: 3. As DNA, the CDR3 is TGTGCCTGCGAGGGACTAGCGGGCTACAATGAGCAGTTCTTC. It specifies CACEGLAGYNEQFF.

The CDR3 reads CSVVASGGEQYF. DNA of the CDR3: TGCAGCGTTGTTGCTAGCGGGGGTGAGCAGTACTTC. The chain is built from TRBV29-1 and TRBJ2-7; 10 bases are a match to TRBD2. The germline CDR1 and CDR2 sequences are SQVTM and ANQGSEA. V shed 4 bases and J 7 bases; nucleotides not matched to a gene: 4. The CDR3 spans 12 residues.

This chain links TRBV27 with TRBJ2-4, with 7 bases lining up with TRBD2. Trimming removed 4 bases from V and 7 bases from J; junction bases left unmatched: 7. CDR1 is MNHEY and CDR2 is SMNVEV in the germline V gene (reference sequence). The length of the CDR3 is 14 residues. Written as DNA, the CDR3 is TGTGCCAGCAGTTCTGCGGGAGCAGGGAACATTCAGTACTTC. Translation: CASSSAGAGNIQYF.

The chain links TRBV2 to TRBJ2-7; 11 bases are shared with TRBD2. The CDR3 extends over 18 amino acids. With V trimmed by 8 bases and J by 3 bases, 18 bases remained unmatched. Germline V gene lookup returns CDR1 SNHLY and CDR2 FYNNEI. CDR3 in amino acids: CASQGDLSSGRNSYEQYF. The CDR3 nucleotides read TGTGCCAGCCAGGGGGACCTGTCTAGCGGGAGGAATAGCTACGAGCAGTACTTC.

The chain couples TRBV27 to TRBJ1-5, with a possible D match to TRBD1 (5 bases). CDR1 and CDR2 (germline): MNHEY, SMNVEV (reference sequence). Trimming shortened V by 1 base and J by 1 base, and 5 bases separated the two germline ends. The CDR3 extends over 14 amino acids. CDR3: CASSLWGSNQPQHF. CDR3 DNA: TGTGCCAGCAGTTTATGGGGCAGCAATCAGCCCCAGCATTTT.

The chain links TRBV15 to TRBJ2-7; D uncertain. Trimming removed 0 bases from V and 4 bases from J, with 7 bases in between. CDR1 and CDR2 (germline): LNHNV, YYDKDF (reference sequence). The CDR3 is 13 amino acids. CDR3: CATSREPRYEQYF. The DNA for the CDR3 is TGTGCCACCAGCAGAGAACCCAGATACGAGCAGTACTTC.

The J gene is TRBJ2-3, the V gene TRBV5-5; D is uncertain. This CDR3 has 12 amino acids. The germline V gene encodes CDR1 SGHKS and CDR2 YYEKEE (reference sequence). The germline V and J ends were trimmed by 4 bases and 7 bases, with 10 bases remaining between them. Written as DNA, the CDR3 is TGTGCCAGCAGCCCTGACTCAAATACGCAGTATTTT. It translates to CASSPDSNTQYF.

The chain employs TRBV5-6 and TRBJ2-1, with D possibly matching TRBD1 (6 bases). The CDR3 totals 15 residues. The V end lost 0 bases, the J end lost 4 bases, and 11 bases lay between the germline ends. From germline, CDR1 is SGHDT and CDR2 YYEEEE. The CDR3: CASSLGDTVYNEQFF. CDR3 in DNA: TGTGCCAGCAGCTTGGGGGACACGGTTTACAATGAGCAGTTCTTC.

The chain combines TRBV19 with TRBJ2-6, with TRBD1 matching 7 bases. The germline gives CDR1 LNHDA, CDR2 SQIVND (reference sequence). V shed 7 bases and J 4 bases; nucleotides not matched to a gene: 7. There are 15 residues in the CDR3. The CDR3 DNA follows: TGTGCCAGTACCCTCGGGACAGCCGGGGCCAACGTCCTGACTTTC. Translating it yields CASTLGTAGANVLTF. Based on the CDR3 plus reference TRBV19 and TRBJ2-6, the full variable domain is DGGITQSPKYLFRKEGQNVTLSCEQNLNHDAMYWYRQDPGQGLRLIYYSQIVNDFQKGDIAEGYSVSREKKESFPLTVTSAQKNPTAFYLCASTLGTAGANVLTFGAGSRLTVL.

V usage is TRBV9 and J usage is TRBJ2-3; TRBD2 aligns across 8 bases. Germline values: CDR1 SGDLS, CDR2 YYNGEE. This CDR3 has 18 amino acids. With 3 bases clipped from V and 2 bases from J, the junction kept 14 bases outside the gene matches. CDR3 loop: CASSERAAGGAPTDTQYF. In DNA, the CDR3 is TGTGCCAGCAGCGAGAGGGCGGCGGGGGGCGCCCCCACAGATACGCAGTATTTT.

The chain carries TRBV5-6 and TRBJ1-2; 7 positions match TRBD1. The germline V gene has CDR1 SGHDT and CDR2 YYEEEE. The V segment lost 4 bases and the J segment 4 bases; nucleotides outside the gene matches: 10. The CDR3 has 15 amino acids. The CDR3 DNA reads TGTGCCAGCAGCGGGACGACAGGGCGAATCTATGGCTACACCTTC. Translating gives CASSGTTGRIYGYTF.

The chain recombines TRBV27 with TRBJ2-2, with a possible D match to TRBD2 (6 bases). Germline V lookup: CDR1 MNHEY, CDR2 SMNVEV (reference sequence). This CDR3 is 15 amino acids long. V lost 5 bases and J 1 base, leaving 11 bases between the germline ends. The DNA of the CDR3 is TGTGCCAGCAGTATGTTAGCGGTGAACACCGGGGAGCTGTTTTTT. Translating gives CASSMLAVNTGELFF.

The chain is built from TRBV5-5 and TRBJ2-1, with 8 positions matching TRBD2. V was clipped by 6 bases and J by 0 bases; unmatched bases: 5. The CDR3 sequence is 15 residues long. Germline lookup yields CDR1 SGHKS and CDR2 YYEKEE (reference sequence). For the CDR3, the DNA is TGTGCCAGCATCCTGAGCGGGAGCTCCTACAATGAGCAGTTCTTC. Encoded protein: CASILSGSSYNEQFF.

The chain recombines TRBV7-2 with TRBJ2-7, with TRBD2 identical over 7 bases. The CDR3 has 14 residues. V dropped 3 bases and J dropped 0; count of bases not matched to a gene: 2. Germline-derived CDR1 and CDR2 are SGHTA and FQGNSA. The CDR3 loop is CASSLRGYSYEQYF. In DNA, the CDR3 is TGTGCCAGCAGCTTGCGGGGGTACTCCTACGAGCAGTACTTC.

The V gene is TRBV6-5, the J gene TRBJ2-1; possibly TRBD2 for D (5 bases). The CDR3 is 16 amino acids. In germline, CDR1 is MNHEY, CDR2 SVGAGI. Trimming stripped 2 bases from V and 3 bases from J, with 14 bases between. The CDR3 sequence is CASSYSWTGSYNEQFF. The CDR3 DNA sequence: TGTGCCAGCAGTTACAGTTGGACGGGAAGCTACAATGAGCAGTTCTTC.